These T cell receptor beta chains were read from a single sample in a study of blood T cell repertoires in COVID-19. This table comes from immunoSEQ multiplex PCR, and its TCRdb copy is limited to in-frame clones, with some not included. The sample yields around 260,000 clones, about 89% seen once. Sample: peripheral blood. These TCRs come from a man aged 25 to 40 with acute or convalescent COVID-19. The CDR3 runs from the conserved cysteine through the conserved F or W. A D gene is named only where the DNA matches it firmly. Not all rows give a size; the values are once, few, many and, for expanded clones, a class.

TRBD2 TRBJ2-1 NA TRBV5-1 CASSTGLAGGWNEQFF TGCGCCAGCAGCACGGGACTAGCGGGGGGCTGGAATGAGCAGTTCTTC
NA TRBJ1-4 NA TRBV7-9 CASSYLIAGTYEKLFF TGTGCCAGCTCCTATTTAATAGCCGGGACATATGAAAAACTGTTTTTT
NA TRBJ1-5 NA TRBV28 CASRQGNNQPQHF TGTGCCAGCAGACAGGGAAACAATCAGCCCCAGCATTTT
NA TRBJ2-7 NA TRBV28 CASSLGGSSSYEQYF TGTGCCAGCAGTTTAGGGGGGTCGAGCTCCTACGAGCAGTACTTC
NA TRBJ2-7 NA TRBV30 CAWSETGREQYF TGTGCCTGGAGTGAAACAGGGCGCGAGCAGTACTTC
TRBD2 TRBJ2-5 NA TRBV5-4 CASSPGLASQETQYF TGTGCCAGCAGCCCAGGACTAGCGTCTCAAGAGACCCAGTACTTC
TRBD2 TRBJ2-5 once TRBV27 CASSLSRTSGQETQYF TGTGCCAGCAGTTTATCCCGGACTAGCGGGCAAGAGACCCAGTACTTC
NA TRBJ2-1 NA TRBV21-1 CASSSSGLGFTREQFF TGTGCCAGCAGCTCAAGCGGGTTAGGCTTCACAAGAGAGCAGTTCTTC
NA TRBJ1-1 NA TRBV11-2 CASSLDLRTEAFF TGTGCCAGCAGCTTAGATCTGCGTACTGAAGCTTTCTTT
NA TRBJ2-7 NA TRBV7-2 CASSSPSGFSYEQYF TGTGCCAGCAGCTCACCATCGGGTTTCTCCTACGAGCAGTACTTC
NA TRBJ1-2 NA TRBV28 CASSFFLTGTYGYTF TGTGCCAGCAGTTTCTTTCTTACAGGGACATATGGCTACACCTTC
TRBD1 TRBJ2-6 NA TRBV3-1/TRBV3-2 CASSQALGQGASGANVLTF TGTGCCAGCAGCCAAGCGTTGGGACAGGGGGCTTCTGGGGCCAACGTCCTGACTTTC
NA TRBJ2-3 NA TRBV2 CAIYRDSNTDTQYF TGTGCCATCTACCGGGACTCTAACACAGATACGCAGTATTTT
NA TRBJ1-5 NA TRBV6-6 CASTPGERPQHF TGTGCCAGCACTCCGGGGGAGCGGCCCCAGCATTTT
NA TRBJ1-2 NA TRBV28 CASRSSSRNYGYTF TGTGCCAGCAGATCAAGCTCGAGGAACTATGGCTACACCTTC
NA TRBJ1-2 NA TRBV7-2 CASSLASDRSGMGYTF TGTGCCAGCAGCTTAGCCTCCGACAGGTCGGGTATGGGCTACACCTTC
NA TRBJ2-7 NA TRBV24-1 CATSDLQPGESGYEQYF TGTGCCACCAGTGATTTGCAACCCGGGGAAAGCGGTTACGAGCAGTACTTC
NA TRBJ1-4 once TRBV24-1 CATRVRSSNEKLFF TGTGCCACACGGGTACGCAGTTCTAATGAAAAACTGTTTTTT
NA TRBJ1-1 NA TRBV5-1 CASSTRTAMNTEAFF TGCGCCAGCAGCACCAGGACAGCTATGAACACTGAAGCTTTCTTT
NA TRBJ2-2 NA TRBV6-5 CASSLARNTGELFF TGTGCCAGCAGTCTCGCGCGGAACACCGGGGAGCTGTTTTTT
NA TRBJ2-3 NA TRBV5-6 CASSLLTLQGLSTDTQYF TGTGCCAGCAGCTTGTTGACCCTCCAGGGCCTTAGCACAGATACGCAGTATTTT
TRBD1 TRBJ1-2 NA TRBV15 CATSQGQPSFPYTF TGTGCCACCAGCCAGGGACAGCCCAGTTTCCCCTACACCTTC
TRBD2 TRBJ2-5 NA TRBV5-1 CASSLAPGGGQETQYF TGCGCCAGCAGCTTGGCCCCTGGCGGGGGCCAAGAGACCCAGTACTTC
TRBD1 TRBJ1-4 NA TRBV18 CASSPPGQGSEKLFF TGTGCCAGCTCACCACCAGGACAGGGGAGCGAAAAACTGTTTTTT
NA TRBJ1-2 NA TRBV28 CASSPPPLGSYGYTF TGTGCCAGCAGTCCTCCCCCCCTGGGGAGCTATGGCTACACCTTC
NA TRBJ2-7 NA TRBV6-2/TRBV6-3 CASSYVAAQIRGNF TGTGCCAGCAGTTACGTCGCGGCCCAGATTCGTGGAAACTTC
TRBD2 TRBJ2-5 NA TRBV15 CATRGAGEGETQYF TGTGCCACCAGGGGAGCGGGAGAGGGCGAGACCCAGTACTTC
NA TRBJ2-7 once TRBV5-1 CASRDFSYEQYF TGCGCCAGCAGGGACTTCTCCTACGAGCAGTACTTC
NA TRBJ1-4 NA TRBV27 CASSYSMREKLFF TGTGCCAGCAGTTACAGTATGAGAGAAAAACTGTTTTTT
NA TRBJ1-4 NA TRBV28 CASRFRGATNEKLFF TGTGCCAGCAGGTTCCGGGGGGCAACTAATGAAAAACTGTTTTTT
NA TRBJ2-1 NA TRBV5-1 CASTVEGVYYNEQFF TGCGCCAGCACCGTTGAGGGGGTTTACTACAATGAGCAGTTCTTC
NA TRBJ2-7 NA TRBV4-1 CASSHPLRRLEQYF TGCGCCAGCAGCCATCCTCTGCGGCGGTTAGAGCAGTACTTC
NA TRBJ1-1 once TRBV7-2 CASSLGRRAEAFF TGTGCCAGCAGCTTAGGACGGAGAGCTGAAGCTTTCTTT
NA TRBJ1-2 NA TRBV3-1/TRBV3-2 CASSPDEGHGYTF TGTGCCAGCAGCCCCGACGAGGGCCATGGCTACACCTTC
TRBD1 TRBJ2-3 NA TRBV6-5 CASSYGPGQGDDTQYF TGTGCCAGCAGTTACGGTCCGGGACAGGGGGATGATACGCAGTATTTT
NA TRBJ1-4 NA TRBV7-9 CASSKGLVRDEKLFF TGTGCCAGCAGCAAAGGGCTCGTCCGGGATGAAAAACTGTTTTTT
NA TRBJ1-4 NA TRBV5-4 CASSLDNRNEKLFF TGTGCCAGCAGCTTGGACAATCGTAATGAAAAACTGTTTTTT
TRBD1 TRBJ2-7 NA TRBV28 CATRQGGSYEQYF TGTGCCACCCGACAGGGGGGGTCCTACGAGCAGTACTTC
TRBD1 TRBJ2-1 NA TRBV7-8 CASSSRDRGPNEQFF TGTGCCAGCAGCTCCCGGGACAGGGGGCCTAATGAGCAGTTCTTC
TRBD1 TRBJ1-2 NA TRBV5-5 CASSLGQGTRYGYTF TGTGCCAGCAGCTTGGGACAGGGCACAAGATATGGCTACACCTTC
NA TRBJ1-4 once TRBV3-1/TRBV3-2 CASSQYRELGEKLFF TGTGCCAGCAGCCAATACAGGGAGTTAGGGGAAAAACTGTTTTTT
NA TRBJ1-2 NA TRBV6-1 CASSIRTVTSYGYTF TGTGCCAGCAGTATTCGGACAGTGACGAGCTATGGCTACACCTTC
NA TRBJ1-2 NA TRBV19 CASSISGVVGYGYTF TGTGCCAGTAGTATTTCCGGGGTAGTTGGCTATGGCTACACCTTC
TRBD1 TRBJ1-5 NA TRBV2 CAKGTGKEPQHF TGTGCCAAAGGGACAGGGAAGGAGCCCCAGCATTTT
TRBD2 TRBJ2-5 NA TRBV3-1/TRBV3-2 CASSITSGSWETQYF TGTGCCAGCAGCATTACTAGCGGGAGTTGGGAGACCCAGTACTTC
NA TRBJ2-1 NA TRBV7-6 CASSLGGGPWDEQFF TGTGCCAGCAGCTTAGGCGGGGGCCCATGGGATGAGCAGTTCTTC